Each of the 11 T cell receptor beta chains below was sequenced from the same sample in a study of T cells in Graves' hyperthyroidism and ophthalmopathy. RNA transcripts served as the template for amplifying TCR beta CDR3 regions. Initially, a first-round RT-PCR of the TCR CDR3 employed the HTBI primer set. TCRdb re-called the multiplex PCR reads with MiXCR, one entry per CDR3 protein. The sample consists of roughly 700,000 distinct CDR3 sequences, roughly a third of them appearing once. Source material: blood. Source of these receptors: a woman aged 35 to 49 with Graves' hyperthyroidism.

The chain couples TRBV3-1 to TRBJ1-5; D call uncertain. This CDR3 contains 14 residues. Germline CDR1 LGHDT, CDR2 YNNKEL (reference sequence). Trimming pared 1 base from V and 14 bases from J, leaving 18 bases between. Written as DNA, the CDR3 is TGTGCCAGCAGCCAAGTTCGAGGGAGGGTGAGCGAGCATTTT. Translated: CASSQVRGRVSEHF.

In regard to this clonotype: The junction shows a germline mismatch at one end, possibly a read error. This chain joins TRBV10-3 and TRBJ1-5; D unclear. The CDR3 has 16 residues. Per germline, CDR1 ENHRY and CDR2 SYGVKD. The chain's CDR3 is CASSYDPFDSNQPQHF. In nucleotides, the CDR3 is TGTGCCAGCAGTTACGACCCATTTGATAGCAATCAGCCCCAGCATTTT.

This CDR3 is CAISYSATVPSYEQYF. The DNA of the CDR3 is TGTGCCATCAGTTACTCGGCGACAGTTCCCTCCTACGAGCAGTACTTC. This rearrangement joins TRBV10-3 to TRBJ2-7; a weak D match, TRBD1 (5 bases). CDR1 is ENHRY, CDR2 SYGVKD, per germline. V lost 5 bases and J 0 bases, leaving 17 bases between the germline ends. The CDR3 sequence is 16 residues long.

This chain uses TRBV9 with TRBJ1-2, with D maybe TRBD1 (6 bases). Trimming took 5 bases from V and 5 from J, leaving 16 bases between them. Germline V gives CDR1 SGDLS, CDR2 YYNGEE. The CDR3 has 14 residues. CDR3 sequence (DNA): TGTGCCAGCAGGGACGCTGGAGGGGGGTATGGCTACACCTTC. It is translated as CASRDAGGGYGYTF.

This clonotype was counted only a few times. The V call is TRBV5-6, the J call TRBJ2-7; D is ambiguous. Germline V gene lookup returns CDR1 SGHDT and CDR2 YYEEEE. Trimming removed 2 bases from V and 4 bases from J, with 19 bases in between. CDR3 length: 16 amino acids. This CDR3 is CASSFVGRSIVYEQYF. CDR3 DNA sequence: TGTGCCAGCAGCTTCGTGGGCAGGTCGATTGTTTACGAGCAGTACTTC. The variable domain in full, with the rest retrieved from reference TRBV5-6 and TRBJ2-7, is DAGVTQSPTHLIKTRGQQVTLRCSPKSGHDTVSWYQQALGQGPQFIFQYYEEEERQRGNFPDRFSGHQFPNYSSELNVNALLLGDSALYLCASSFVGRSIVYEQYFGPGTRLTVT.

This clonotype was counted many times. The chain employs TRBV5-4 and TRBJ1-2; TRBD1 is a possible D gene (6 bases). This CDR3 region has 14 residues. Germline loops: CDR1 SGHNT, CDR2 YYREEE (reference sequence). Between the trimmed V and J ends, which lost 4 bases and 4 bases, there was a span of 14 bases. The CDR3 sequence is CASSTGQIAYGYTF. CDR3 DNA: TGTGCCAGCAGCACTGGACAGATAGCCTATGGCTACACCTTC. The whole variable domain, filled in from reference TRBV5-4 and TRBJ1-2, reads ETGVTQSPTHLIKTRGQQVTLRCSSQSGHNTVSWYQQALGQGPQFIFQYYREEENGRGNFPPRFSGLQFPNYSSELNVNALELDDSALYLCASSTGQIAYGYTFGSGTRLTVV.

This clonotype was seen more than once but under ten times. This chain joins TRBV4-1 and TRBJ2-7; D gene unclear. Trimming removed 1 base at V and 0 bases at J, with 7 bases between. The CDR3 spans 14 residues. CDR1 and CDR2 from the germline V gene are MGHRA and YSYEKL. The CDR3 spells CASSQGTYSYEQYF. The CDR3 region has the DNA TGCGCCAGCAGCCAAGGAACCTACTCCTACGAGCAGTACTTC.

Turning to this clonotype: Mismatch with germline at one junction end may stem from a read error. The chain carries TRBV30 and TRBJ2-5; weak D call: TRBD2 (6 bases). Germline values: CDR1 GTSNPN, CDR2 SVGIG (reference sequence). This CDR3 region has 13 residues. DNA of the CDR3: TGTGCCTGGATGGGACTTCGTCAAGGGACCCAGTACTTC. It translates to CAWMGLRQGTQYF.

This clonotype was picked up many times. CDR3 amino acids: CASSLRTITETQYF. The CDR3 bases are TGTGCCAGCAGCCTTAGAACGATCACGGAGACCCAGTACTTC. This chain links TRBV7-2 with TRBJ2-5, with unresolved D. The CDR3 is 14 residues long. V was pared by 5 bases and J by 5 bases, with 15 bases between. Germline CDR1 is SGHTA and CDR2 is FQGNSA.

At least ten counts were recorded for this clonotype. This chain joins TRBV6-1 and TRBJ1-5; the D gene is possibly TRBD1 (5 bases). The CDR3 is made up of 14 amino acids. Per the germline V gene, CDR1 is MNHNS and CDR2 is SASEGT. The V gene lost 7 bases and the J gene lost 5 bases, with 15 bases spanning the gap. CDR3 nucleotide sequence: TGTGCCAGCATCGGACGGAGGGACTATCAGCCCCAGCATTTT. It specifies CASIGRRDYQPQHF.

This clonotype was seen at least ten times. The chain has TRBV12-3 or TRBV12-4 and TRBJ1-6, with 9 bases aligning to TRBD1. V trimming: 3 bases; J trimming: 13 bases; junction bases outside the gene matches: 4. The CDR3 extends over 13 amino acids. The CDR3 bases are TGTGCCAGCAGTTTCGGGACAGGGACTCCCCTCCACTTT. Its translation: CASSFGTGTPLHF.